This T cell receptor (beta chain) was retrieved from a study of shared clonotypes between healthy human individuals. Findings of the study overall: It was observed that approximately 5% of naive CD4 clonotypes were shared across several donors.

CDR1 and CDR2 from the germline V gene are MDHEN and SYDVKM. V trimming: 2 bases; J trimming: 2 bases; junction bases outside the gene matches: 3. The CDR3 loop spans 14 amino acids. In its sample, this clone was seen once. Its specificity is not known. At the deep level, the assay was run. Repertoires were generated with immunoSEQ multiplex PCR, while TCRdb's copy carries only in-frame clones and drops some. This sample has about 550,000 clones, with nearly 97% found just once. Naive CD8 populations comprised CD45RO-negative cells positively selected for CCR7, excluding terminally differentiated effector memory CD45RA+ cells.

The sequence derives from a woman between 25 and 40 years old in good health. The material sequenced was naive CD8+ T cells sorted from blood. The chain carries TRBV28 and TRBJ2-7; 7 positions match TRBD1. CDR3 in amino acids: CASSLLTGAYEQYF. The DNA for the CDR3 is TGTGCCAGCAGTTTACTTACAGGGGCCTACGAGCAGTACTTC. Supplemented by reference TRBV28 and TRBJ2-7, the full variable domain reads DVKVTQSSRYLVKRTGEKVFLECVQDMDHENMFWYRQDPGLGLRLIYFSYDVKMKEKGDIPEGYSVSREKKERFSLILESASTNQTSMYLCASSLLTGAYEQYFGPGTRLTVT.